These T cell receptor beta chains were read from a single sample in a study of cytomegalovirus exposure and HLA in healthy donors. Sequenced by immunoSEQ multiplex PCR; TCRdb stores in-frame clones only, minus some. Here the sample spans more than 90,000 clones, about 80% being singletons. Sequencing input: PBMCs. These receptors were taken from a man between 35 and 55 years old in good health and CMV-seronegative. The CDR3 runs from the conserved cysteine through the conserved F or W. A D gene is named only where the DNA matches it firmly. Clone size appears in some rows only: once, few, many, or a class for an expanded clone.

- - TRBJ2-7 TRBV4-2 TGTGCCAGCAGCGAAAGAGGGGGCGAGCAGTACTTC CASSERGGEQYF
- - TRBJ1-4 TRBV7-8 TGTGCCAGCAGCCTAACTAATGAAAAACTGTTTTTT CASSLTNEKLFF
- - TRBJ1-2 TRBV30 TGTGCCTGGAGTGTCGGACACTTATATGGCTACACCTTC CAWSVGHLYGYTF
TRBD1 - TRBJ2-7 TRBV7-9 TGTGCCAGCAGCGGCCCGCGACAGGGGGCGAGGTACGAGCAGTACTTC CASSGPRQGARYEQYF
- few TRBJ1-2 TRBV15 TGTGCCACCAGCAGACCAGGACCGACAGCTAACTATGGCTACACCTTC CATSRPGPTANYGYTF
TRBD1 - TRBJ1-2 TRBV6-6 TGTGCCAGCAGGCAACCCAACAGGGGGCCTGACGATGGCTACACCTTC CASRQPNRGPDDGYTF
- few TRBJ2-7 TRBV19 TGTGCCAGTAGTATGGGCAGGCGTACCTACGAGCAGTACTTC CASSMGRRTYEQYF
- - TRBJ1-4 TRBV10-3 TGTGCCATCAGTGAGCTGGGGGGGGTTCGTGCAACTAATGAAAAACTGTTTTTT CAISELGGVRATNEKLFF
TRBD1 - TRBJ2-7 TRBV10-3 TGTGCCATCAGTGAGGGACAGGTTGGAAACTACGAGCAGTACTTC CAISEGQVGNYEQYF
TRBD1 - TRBJ1-2 TRBV5-6 TGTGCCAGCAGCTTCGGGACAGATTATGGCTACACCTTC CASSFGTDYGYTF
TRBD2 - TRBJ2-3 TRBV5-6 TGTGCCAGCAGGAGGACTAGCGCAGATACGCAGTATTTT CASRRTSADTQYF
TRBD2 - TRBJ2-1 TRBV14 TGTGCCAGCAGCCAAGATAGTTGGCGGGGGGGCCAGTTTATTGAGCAGTTCTTC CASSQDSWRGGQFIEQFF
TRBD2 - TRBJ2-7 TRBV27 TGTGCCAGCAGTTTTGCTAGCGGATCCTACGAGCAGTACTTC CASSFASGSYEQYF
TRBD2 - TRBJ2-3 TRBV4-3 TGCGCCAGCAGCCAAACTAGCGGGAGCACAGATACGCAGTATTTT CASSQTSGSTDTQYF
- - TRBJ2-1 TRBV27 TGTGCCAGCACCCCCCGGGGTCCGTCCTACAATGAGCAGTTCTTC CASTPRGPSYNEQFF
- once TRBJ1-2 TRBV11-2 TGTGCCAGCAGCTTAGATGGGACATGGCTTGGCTACACCTTC CASSLDGTWLGYTF
TRBD2 - TRBJ2-3 TRBV2 TGTGCCAGCAGTGCCGGGACTACCGCAGATACGCAGTATTTT CASSAGTTADTQYF
- - TRBJ2-7 TRBV7-2 TGTGCCAGCAGCTTAACGACAGACCGGGCCTACGAGCAGTACTTC CASSLTTDRAYEQYF
TRBD2 - TRBJ2-7 TRBV7-3 TGTGCCAGCAGCTTAACGTATGGGAGGGACGAGCAGTACTTC CASSLTYGRDEQYF
- - TRBJ1-4 TRBV11-2 TGTGCCAGCAGCACTCGACCCAGGTCGAAACTGTTTTTT CASSTRPRSKLFF
- - TRBJ2-2 TRBV29-1 TGCAGCGTGTATTACCCAGGGCCCGGGGAGCTGTTTTTT CSVYYPGPGELFF
- - TRBJ2-5 TRBV28 TGTGCCAGCAGTGCCAGGGGGGTGGCTTGGGAGACCCAGTACTTC CASSARGVAWETQYF
- few TRBJ2-5 TRBV18 TGTGCCAGCTCACCCTTGGACAGATCCCCCCAAGAGACCCAGTACTTC CASSPLDRSPQETQYF
TRBD1 - TRBJ1-2 TRBV28 TGTGCCAGCAGAGGGACAGGGGTCTATGGCTACACCTTC CASRGTGVYGYTF
- - TRBJ2-2 TRBV7-9 TGTTCCAGCAGCTTACGGGAATTGAAGACCGGGGAGCTGTTTTTT CSSSLRELKTGELFF
TRBD1 - TRBJ1-3 TRBV4-1 TGCGCCAGCAGCCACGGACAGGGTCCCCCAATCTCTGGAAACACCATATATTTT CASSHGQGPPISGNTIYF
TRBD2 - TRBJ2-3 TRBV9 TGTGCCAGCAGCGACCGACTAGCGGGAACAGATACGCAGTATTTT CASSDRLAGTDTQYF
- - TRBJ1-2 TRBV5-1 TGCGCCAGCAGCACAGACAACGGGGGAGGGGACTACACCTTC CASSTDNGGGDYTF
TRBD1 once TRBJ2-2 TRBV9 TGTGCCAGCAGCGTAGCGGGACAGGTCATCACCGGGGAGCTGTTTTTT CASSVAGQVITGELFF
TRBD1 - TRBJ1-2 TRBV13 TGTGCCAGCAGCTTAGTACAGGGGGTCTATGGCTACACCTTC CASSLVQGVYGYTF
- - TRBJ2-3 TRBV9 TGTGCCAGCAGCGTATTAGGCACAGATACGCAGTATTTT CASSVLGTDTQYF
- - TRBJ2-1 TRBV14 TGTGCCAGCAGCCAAGATGGCGGAAATGAGCAGTTCTTC CASSQDGGNEQFF
- - TRBJ2-3 TRBV9 TGTGCCAGCACCACAGGTGGGGCTAGCACAGATACGCAGTATTTT CASTTGGASTDTQYF
TRBD1 - TRBJ1-4 TRBV19 TGTGCCAGTAGTCCGCGACAGGGTACAGAAAAACTGTTTTTT CASSPRQGTEKLFF
- few TRBJ2-3 TRBV28 TGTGCCAGCAGCCGGGATATTGCGAGCACAGATACGCAGTATTTT CASSRDIASTDTQYF
- - TRBJ1-4 TRBV9 TGTGCCAGCAGCGTAGAGGGGGGGGACTTAGTAGAAAAACTGTTTTTT CASSVEGGDLVEKLFF
- - TRBJ1-5 TRBV7-9 TGTGCCAGCAGCTTGACCGGACATAGCAATCAGCCCCAGCATTTT CASSLTGHSNQPQHF
- - TRBJ1-4 TRBV14 TGTGCCAGCAGCCGTACAGGGTTGGGAGCTAATGAAAAACTGTTTTTT CASSRTGLGANEKLFF
TRBD1 - TRBJ1-5 TRBV28 TGTGCCAGCAGTTTTGCCGGACAGGGAGTACGTCAGCCCCAGCATTTT CASSFAGQGVRQPQHF
- few TRBJ1-2 TRBV4-3 TGCGCCAGCAGCCAAGGTCAGGTACATGGCTACACCTTC CASSQGQVHGYTF
TRBD1 - TRBJ1-6 TRBV27 TGTGCCAGCGCACAGGGGGTTAATTCACCCCTCCACTTT CASAQGVNSPLHF
TRBD1 - TRBJ2-7 TRBV19 TGTGCCAGTAACAAGACAGGGGTTTACTACGAGCAGTACTTC CASNKTGVYYEQYF
- - TRBJ2-2 TRBV18 TGTGCCAGCTCACCCGGCCAGGGGAACACCGGGGAGCTGTTTTTT CASSPGQGNTGELFF
TRBD1 once TRBJ2-2 TRBV6-1 TGTGCCAGCAGGGGGACAGGGTTGGGCGGGGAGCTGTTTTTT CASRGTGLGGELFF
TRBD2 - TRBJ2-7 TRBV18 TGTGCCAGCTCACCACCGTCGCGGGAGGGCCTGAACGAGCAGTACTTC CASSPPSREGLNEQYF
- - TRBJ2-2 TRBV5-1 TGCGCCAGCAGCCTAGGGGGACTAATGAACACCGGGGAGCTGTTTTTT CASSLGGLMNTGELFF
TRBD2 - TRBJ2-7 TRBV10-1 TGCGCCAGCAGTGAGTCGGGGGGGAAGAGCTCCTACGAGCAGTACTTC CASSESGGKSSYEQYF
TRBD1 - TRBJ1-4 TRBV19 TGTGCCAGTAGTATCTCCCGGACAGGGCGGCGTGAAAAACTGTTTTTT CASSISRTGRREKLFF
TRBD2 - TRBJ2-1 TRBV9 TGTGCCAGCAGCGTCCGACTAGCGGGAGCCTACAATGAGCAGTTCTTC CASSVRLAGAYNEQFF
- - TRBJ1-2 TRBV5-6 TGTGCCAGCAGCTTGGACGGCCCGGGGGGCTACACCTTC CASSLDGPGGYTF
- - TRBJ2-3 TRBV11-2 TGTGCCAGCAGCTTAGGCCAGGGCACAGATACGCAGTATTTT CASSLGQGTDTQYF
TRBD1 - TRBJ2-7 TRBV6-5 TGTGCCACAGGCCGGGACAGAGAATACGAGCAGTACTTC CATGRDREYEQYF
- - TRBJ1-1 TRBV6-5 TGTGCCAGCCTCCCCCAGGCAGCCGTGAACACTGAAGCTTTCTTT CASLPQAAVNTEAFF
TRBD1 - TRBJ2-1 TRBV5-8 TGTGCCAGCAGCTTGGGGGACAGGGAGGTGAGTGAGCAGTTCTTC CASSLGDREVSEQFF
TRBD1 - TRBJ1-1 TRBV19 TGTGCCAGCAGGGGGAACATGAACACTGAAGCTTTCTTT CASRGNMNTEAFF
- - TRBJ1-6 TRBV27 TGTGCCAGCAGTTCCCGAATGGCTCCGTCTTCACCCCTCCACTTT CASSSRMAPSSPLHF
- - TRBJ2-3 TRBV29-1 TGCAGCGTTGAAGCAGGGACAGATACGCAGTATTTT CSVEAGTDTQYF